These 20 T cell receptor beta chains were sequenced from one sample in a study of cytomegalovirus exposure and HLA in healthy donors. PCR amplification relied on 60 Vbeta primers (plus 13 Jbeta primers). Clones were read by immunoSEQ multiplex PCR, and TCRdb kept only the in-frame ones, dropping some. The repertoire includes about 120,000 clones, roughly 80% of them detected once, and about 29% sits in the top ten. Material: PBMCs. These receptors were taken from a man in his sixties in good health and CMV-seropositive.

V is TRBV9 and J is TRBJ2-3; D perhaps matches TRBD2 (6 bases). Per germline, CDR1 SGDLS and CDR2 YYNGEE. This CDR3 is 16 amino acids long. V lost 4 bases and J lost 4, with 19 bases in between. CDR3 region: CASSPQGAGRPDTQYF. The CDR3 nucleotides read TGTGCCAGCAGCCCCCAAGGCGCGGGGCGGCCAGATACGCAGTATTTT.

This chain joins TRBV2 and TRBJ1-4; D may be TRBD1 (6 bases). Germline CDR1 SNHLY, CDR2 FYNNEI. Trimming removed 6 bases from V and 0 bases from J, with 20 bases in between. The CDR3 runs to 18 residues. The CDR3: CASRRGEGGYATNEKLFF. The CDR3 DNA follows: TGTGCCAGCAGGAGGGGGGAGGGGGGGTATGCAACTAATGAAAAACTGTTTTTT.

The chain links TRBV14 to TRBJ2-2, with D maybe TRBD2 (5 bases). The CDR3 contains 15 residues. V was clipped by 3 bases and J by 0 bases, with 8 bases between them. Germline CDR1 and CDR2: SGHDN and FVKESK. The CDR3 bases are TGTGCCAGCAGCCAGGGCGGGTCGAACACCGGGGAGCTGTTTTTT. It yields the protein CASSQGGSNTGELFF.

The chain has TRBV10-3 and TRBJ2-7; 7 bases are shared with TRBD2. The V and J ends lost 6 bases and 6 bases, in that order; junction bases with no gene match: 11. The CDR3 length is 14 residues. Germline CDR1 ENHRY, CDR2 SYGVKD. CDR3: CAISGGSVGFEQYF. The CDR3 DNA follows: TGTGCCATCAGCGGCGGGAGCGTAGGTTTCGAGCAGTACTTC.

This clone has just one count. The rearrangement joins TRBV18 to TRBJ1-3; D may be TRBD1 (5 bases). Trimming left V 3 bases short and J 0 bases short, with 12 bases between. Germline V gene data show CDR1 as KGHSH and CDR2 as LQKENI. CDR3 length: 16 amino acids. CDR3 sequence reads: CASSPVDSLSGNTIYF. Written as DNA, the CDR3 is TGTGCCAGCTCACCCGTTGACAGCCTCTCTGGAAACACCATATATTTT. The full variable domain, rest sourced from reference TRBV18 and TRBJ1-3, is NAGVMQNPRHLVRRRGQEARLRCSPMKGHSHVYWYRQLPEEGLKFMVYLQKENIIDESGMPKERFSAEFPKEGPSILRIQQVVRGDSAAYFCASSPVDSLSGNTIYFGEGSWLTVV.

The sample holds one count of this clone. The chain links TRBV6-5 to TRBJ2-1; maybe TRBD1 (6 bases). Germline assignment: CDR1 MNHEY and CDR2 SVGAGI. This CDR3 has 14 residues. The V end lost 8 bases, the J end lost 5 bases, and 16 bases lay between the germline ends. CDR3 region: CASSRGTGNNEQFF. The CDR3 DNA reads as TGTGCCAGCTCTAGGGGGACGGGGAACAATGAGCAGTTCTTC.

The DNA for the CDR3 is TGTGCCAGCAGCAGAAGCTTAGCGGGAGTCTACAATGAGCAGTTCTTC. As protein: CASSRSLAGVYNEQFF. The chain has TRBV7-2 and TRBJ2-1; 9 bases are a match to TRBD2. Germline V CDR1 and CDR2: SGHTA, FQGNSA. The trim removed 5 bases at V and 3 bases at J, leaving 8 bases unmatched. This CDR3 has 16 amino acids.

The chain carries TRBV5-5 and TRBJ2-5, with TRBD1 matching 10 bases. Germline V gene sequence: CDR1 SGHKS, CDR2 YYEKEE (reference sequence). CDR3 length: 18 amino acids. After removal of 0 bases from V and 4 bases from J, the junction contained 12 bases not matched to a gene. In nucleotides, the CDR3 is TGTGCCAGCAGCTTGGGCGGACAGGGGGGGTTTTCAGCAGAGACCCAGTACTTC. Its protein is CASSLGGQGGFSAETQYF.

The chain recombines TRBV9 with TRBJ2-1; 11 bases line up with TRBD2. In germline, CDR1 is SGDLS, CDR2 YYNGEE. CDR3 length equals 16 residues. V shed 3 bases and J 6 bases; nucleotides not matched to a gene: 8. CDR3 nucleotide sequence: TGTGCCAGCAGCGCATCCGGGACTAGCGGCTCCAATGAGCAGTTCTTC. As protein: CASSASGTSGSNEQFF.

This rearrangement joins TRBV5-8 to TRBJ1-1, with D possibly TRBD1 on 5 matching bases. V dropped 0 bases and J dropped 1 base, with 16 bases sitting between them. CDR3 size: 17 residues. CDR1 is SGHTS and CDR2 is YDEGEE in the germline V gene. CDR3 DNA: TGTGCCAGCAGCTTGGGTAGCTGGCGGGGGGAGAACACTGAAGCTTTCTTT. Translation: CASSLGSWRGENTEAFF.

This chain joins TRBV18 and TRBJ1-6; 11 bases agree with TRBD1. The CDR3 contains 14 residues. Germline loops: CDR1 KGHSH, CDR2 LQKENI. The J segment lost 9 bases and the V segment lost 3 bases, leaving 1 base of the junction unmatched. DNA of the CDR3: TGTGCCAGCTCACCCGGACAGGGGGCTTCACCCCTCCACTTT. This translates into CASSPGQGASPLHF.

This sequence joins TRBV9 and TRBJ2-1, with 8 bases identical to TRBD2. From germline, CDR1 is SGDLS and CDR2 YYNGEE. J was trimmed by 7 bases and V by 0 bases; bases with no gene match: 9. The CDR3 loop spans 16 amino acids. The CDR3 DNA reads as TGTGCCAGCAGCGTAGCTACGGGTCCGGGAGGGAATGAGCAGTTCTTC. Protein sequence: CASSVATGPGGNEQFF.

Regarding this clone: Different DNA sequences within this sample yield the same CDR3. The chain joins TRBV19 to TRBJ1-2, with TRBD1 as a possible D gene (5 bases). The CDR3 length is 12 residues. V lost 5 bases and J 8 bases, leaving 12 bases between the germline ends. CDR1 and CDR2 from the germline V gene are LNHDA and SQIVND (reference sequence). In nucleotides, the CDR3 is TGTGCCAGTAGTTCCCAGGGTGGAGGCTACACCTTC. Encoded protein: CASSSQGGGYTF.

V usage is TRBV5-1 and J usage is TRBJ1-4; D may be TRBD1 (6 bases). The germline V gene has CDR1 SGHRS and CDR2 YFSETQ. Trimming cost V 2 bases and J 2 bases, with 19 bases left between them. There are 18 residues in the CDR3. DNA for the CDR3: TGCGCCAGCAGCTTTGATCCGGGACACCGGTTCACTAATGAAAAACTGTTTTTT. Protein product: CASSFDPGHRFTNEKLFF.

The chain carries TRBV6-5 and TRBJ2-3, with TRBD2 matching 9 bases. CDR1 is MNHEY, CDR2 SVGAGI, per germline. CDR3 length: 15 residues. V was clipped by 5 bases and J by 0 bases; unmatched bases: 3. CDR3 in DNA: TGTGCCAGCAGTGGACTAGCGACTAGCACAGATACGCAGTATTTT. It codes for CASSGLATSTDTQYF.

In this sample, this clone is medium-sized. The J gene is TRBJ2-7, the V gene TRBV5-1; maybe TRBD1 (6 bases). V lost 4 bases to trimming and J lost 5 bases, with 16 bases between them. The CDR3 runs 14 residues. CDR1 is SGHRS and CDR2 is YFSETQ in the germline V gene. Here the CDR3 DNA reads TGCGCCAGCAGCCGTTCTCTACAGGGCCACGAGCAGTACTTC. As protein: CASSRSLQGHEQYF.

The count of this clone is one. CDR3 coding DNA: TGTGCCAGCAGTTTATCGAGACAGGGCTACGAGCAGTACTTC. Translating it yields CASSLSRQGYEQYF. V gene TRBV27 combines with J gene TRBJ2-7; 7 bases are a match to TRBD1. Germline values: CDR1 MNHEY, CDR2 SMNVEV (reference sequence). J gave up 3 bases and V 0 bases, and 2 bases lay outside the gene matches. CDR3 length: 14 residues.

The chain carries TRBV5-1 and TRBJ1-5, with 11 bases matching TRBD1. Unmatched junction bases numbered 11, after V lost 4 bases and J lost 8 bases. CDR3 size: 16 residues. The germline CDR1 and CDR2 sequences are SGHRS and YFSETQ. The CDR3 bases are TGCGCCAGCAGCACAGGACAGGGGGCGGGTGAGGAGCCCCAGCATTTT. Protein sequence: CASSTGQGAGEEPQHF. Using reference TRBV5-1 and TRBJ1-5 for the parts outside the CDR3, the full variable domain is KAGVTQTPRYLIKTRGQQVTLSCSPISGHRSVSWYQQTPGQGLQFLFEYFSETQRNKGNFPGRFSGRQFSNSRSEMNVSTLELGDSALYLCASSTGQGAGEEPQHFGDGTRLSIL.

The rearrangement uses TRBV25-1 and TRBJ1-1; TRBD1 matches 7 bases. The CDR3 contains 15 residues. CDR1 is MGHDK, CDR2 SYGVNS, per germline. After removal of 5 bases from V and 4 bases from J, the junction contained 10 bases not matched to a gene. The CDR3 here is CASSKRQGDFTEAFF. The CDR3 DNA reads TGTGCCAGCAGTAAACGACAGGGAGATTTCACTGAAGCTTTCTTT.

The chain recombines TRBV6-1 with TRBJ1-4, with D possibly being TRBD1 (5 bases). Germline values: CDR1 MNHNS, CDR2 SASEGT. Between the trimmed V and J ends, which lost 2 bases and 8 bases, there was a span of 12 bases. The CDR3 spans 14 residues. The CDR3 DNA follows: TGTGCCAGCAGTGAATTTACCCGGGGGGAAAAACTGTTTTTT. Protein: CASSEFTRGEKLFF.